Listed here are 4 T cell receptor beta chains from one sample, sequenced in a study of blood T cell repertoires in COVID-19. Profiling relied on immunoSEQ multiplex PCR, and the TCRdb table lists in-frame clones only, not all of them. The sample carries 200,000 or so clones, around 82% recorded once. The sequencing input was PBMCs or T cells enriched from blood (not recorded which). Every receptor here comes from a middle-aged woman with acute COVID-19.

The CDR3 is CASSVGEVPYNEQFF. The CDR3 region has the DNA TGTGCCAGCAGCGTCGGGGAGGTACCCTACAATGAGCAGTTCTTC. The V call is TRBV7-3, the J call TRBJ2-1; perhaps TRBD2 as D (6 bases). The germline CDR1 and CDR2 sequences are SGHTA and FQGTGA. This CDR3 comprises 15 residues. Trimming stripped 5 bases from V and 2 bases from J, with 13 bases between.

The V and J genes are TRBV27 and TRBJ1-2, with D tentatively TRBD1 (6 bases). Germline values: CDR1 MNHEY, CDR2 SMNVEV (reference sequence). V was cut by 6 bases and J by 0 bases, with 14 bases left in between. CDR3 length: 15 residues. The CDR3 reads CASRLKGGTNYGYTF. CDR3 DNA: TGTGCCAGCAGGCTCAAGGGGGGGACTAACTATGGCTACACCTTC.

The CDR3 DNA reads as TGTGCCAGCAGTTCATTTCAAAGCGGGAGGGATGAGCAGTTCTTC. Translation: CASSSFQSGRDEQFF. This sequence joins TRBV28 and TRBJ2-1; 10 bases fit TRBD2. V lost 4 bases to trimming and J lost 8 bases; unmatched junction nucleotides: 8. CDR3 length: 15 amino acids. Germline CDR1 reads MDHEN; CDR2 reads SYDVKM.

The rearrangement uses TRBV7-8 and TRBJ1-5; 7 nucleotides align to TRBD1. V lost 4 bases to trimming and J lost 4 bases; unmatched junction nucleotides: 7. Germline-derived CDR1 and CDR2 are SGHVS and FQNEAQ. This CDR3 region has 15 residues. In DNA form, the CDR3 reads TGTGCCAGCAGCTCGACAGGGTTGGAGAATCAGCCCCAGCATTTT. Translating gives CASSSTGLENQPQHF.